This T cell receptor beta chain stems from a study of blood T cell repertoires in COVID-19. Study overall: Samples representing acute and convalescent COVID-19 were sourced from the United States, Italy and Spain.

Authors' processing steps: The authors estimated nucleated cell counts from reference gene primer amplification. Some clones are missing from TCRdb's copy, which holds only in-frame ones; the method was immunoSEQ multiplex PCR. V, J and clone size derive from that table, while D and trimming were established from the DNA sequence. The repertoire has about 250,000 clones, approximately 86% of them found once; the top ten carry around 1.5%. The material sequenced was peripheral blood. This sequence originates from a man of 80 years or more with acute or convalescent COVID-19.

The CDR3 bases are TGTGCCAGCAGCTGGGGACTGACAGGGGCCGGGGAGCTGTTTTTT. Translated: CASSWGLTGAGELFF. The J gene is TRBJ2-2, the V gene TRBV5-6; 8 bases are shared with TRBD1. The CDR3 is made up of 15 amino acids. The ends lost 3 bases at V and 6 bases at J; junction bases unmatched: 7. The germline CDR1 and CDR2 sequences are SGHDT and YYEEEE.